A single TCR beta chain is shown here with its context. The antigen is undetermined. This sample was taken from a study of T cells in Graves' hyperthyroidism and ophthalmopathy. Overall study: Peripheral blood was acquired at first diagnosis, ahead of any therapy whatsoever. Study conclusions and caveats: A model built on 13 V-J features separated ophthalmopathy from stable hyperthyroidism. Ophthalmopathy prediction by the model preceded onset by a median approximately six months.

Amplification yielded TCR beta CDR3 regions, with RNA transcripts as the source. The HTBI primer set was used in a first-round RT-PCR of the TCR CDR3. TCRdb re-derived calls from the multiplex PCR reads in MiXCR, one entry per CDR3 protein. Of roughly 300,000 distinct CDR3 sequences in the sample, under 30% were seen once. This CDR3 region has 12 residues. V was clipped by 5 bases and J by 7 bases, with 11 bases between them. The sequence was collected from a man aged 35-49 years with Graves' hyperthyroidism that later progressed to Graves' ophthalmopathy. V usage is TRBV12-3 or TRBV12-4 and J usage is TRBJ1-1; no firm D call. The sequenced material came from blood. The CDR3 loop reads CASSRQRSEAFF. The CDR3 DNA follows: TGTGCCAGCAGTCGCCAACGAAGTGAAGCTTTCTTT.